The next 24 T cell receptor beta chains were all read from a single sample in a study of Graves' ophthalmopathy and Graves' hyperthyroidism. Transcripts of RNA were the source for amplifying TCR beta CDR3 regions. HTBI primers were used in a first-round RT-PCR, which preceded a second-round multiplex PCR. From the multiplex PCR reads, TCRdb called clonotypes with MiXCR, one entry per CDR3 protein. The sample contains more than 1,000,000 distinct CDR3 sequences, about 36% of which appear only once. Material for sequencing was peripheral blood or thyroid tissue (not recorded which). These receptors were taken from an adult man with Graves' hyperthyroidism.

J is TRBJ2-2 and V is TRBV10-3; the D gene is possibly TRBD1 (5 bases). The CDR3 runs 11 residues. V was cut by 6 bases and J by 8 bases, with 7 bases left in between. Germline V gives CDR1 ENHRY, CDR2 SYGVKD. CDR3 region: CAIRRTGELFF. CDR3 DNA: TGTGCCATCAGGCGGACAGGGGAGCTGTTTTTT.

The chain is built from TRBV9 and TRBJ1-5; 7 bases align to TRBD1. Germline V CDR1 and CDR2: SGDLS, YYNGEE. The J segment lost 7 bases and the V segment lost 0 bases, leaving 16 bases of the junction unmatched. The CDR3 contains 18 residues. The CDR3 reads CASSVEELGRGRRQPQHF. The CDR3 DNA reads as TGTGCCAGCAGCGTAGAAGAATTGGGGAGGGGGCGGCGGCAGCCCCAGCATTTT.

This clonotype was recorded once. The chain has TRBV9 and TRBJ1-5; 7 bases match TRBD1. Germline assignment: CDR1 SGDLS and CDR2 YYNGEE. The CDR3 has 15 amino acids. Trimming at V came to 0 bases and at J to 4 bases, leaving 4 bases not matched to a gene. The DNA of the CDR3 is TGTGCCAGCAGCGTAGACGGGACAGCTAATCAGCCCCAGCATTTT. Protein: CASSVDGTANQPQHF.

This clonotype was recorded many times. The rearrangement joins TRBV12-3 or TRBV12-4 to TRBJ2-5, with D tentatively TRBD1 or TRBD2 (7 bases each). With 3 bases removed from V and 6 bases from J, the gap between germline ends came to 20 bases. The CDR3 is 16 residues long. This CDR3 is CASSLAGDPRGKTQYF. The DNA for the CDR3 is TGTGCCAGCAGTTTGGCGGGAGACCCCAGGGGGAAGACCCAGTACTTC.

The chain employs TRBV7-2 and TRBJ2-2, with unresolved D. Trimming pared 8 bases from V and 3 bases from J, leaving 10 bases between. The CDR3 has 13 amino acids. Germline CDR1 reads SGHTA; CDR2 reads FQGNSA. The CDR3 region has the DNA TGTGCCAGCTCGACTCCTCACACCGGGGAGCTGTTTTTT. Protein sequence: CASSTPHTGELFF.

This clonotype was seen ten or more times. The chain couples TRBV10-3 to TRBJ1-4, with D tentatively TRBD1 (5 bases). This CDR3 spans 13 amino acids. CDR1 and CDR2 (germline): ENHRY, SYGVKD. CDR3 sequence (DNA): TGTGGCGTAAGGGGTACAGCTAATGAAAAACTGTTTTTT. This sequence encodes CGVRGTANEKLFF.

DNA for the CDR3: TGCAGCGGTCGAGGGGGTGGCGAGCATTTT. It encodes CSGRGGGEHF. This chain connects TRBV29-1 to TRBJ1-5; the D gene is possibly TRBD1 (6 bases). This CDR3 comprises 10 residues. V lost 7 bases and J lost 14, with 15 bases in between. Germline V gene data show CDR1 as SQVTM and CDR2 as ANQGSEA.

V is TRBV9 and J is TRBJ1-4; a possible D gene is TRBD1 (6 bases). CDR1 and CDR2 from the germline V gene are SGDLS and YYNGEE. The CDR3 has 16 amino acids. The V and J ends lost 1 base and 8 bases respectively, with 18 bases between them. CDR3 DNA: TGTGCCAGCAGCGTAAAAACAGGGCTACCTGGGGAAAAACTGTTTTTT. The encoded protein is CASSVKTGLPGEKLFF.

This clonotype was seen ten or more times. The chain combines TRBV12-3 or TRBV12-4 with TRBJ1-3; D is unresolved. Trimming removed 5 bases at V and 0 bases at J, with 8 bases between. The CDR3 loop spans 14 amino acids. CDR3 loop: CASSAQHSGNTIYF. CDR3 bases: TGTGCCAGCAGTGCCCAGCACTCTGGAAACACCATATATTTT.

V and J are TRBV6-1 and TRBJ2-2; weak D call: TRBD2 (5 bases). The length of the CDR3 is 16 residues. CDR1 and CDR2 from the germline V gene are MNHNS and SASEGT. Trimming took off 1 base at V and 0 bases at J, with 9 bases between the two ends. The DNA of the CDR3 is TGTGCCAGCAGTGAAGTAAGCGGAGCGAACACCGGGGAGCTGTTTTTT. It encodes CASSEVSGANTGELFF.

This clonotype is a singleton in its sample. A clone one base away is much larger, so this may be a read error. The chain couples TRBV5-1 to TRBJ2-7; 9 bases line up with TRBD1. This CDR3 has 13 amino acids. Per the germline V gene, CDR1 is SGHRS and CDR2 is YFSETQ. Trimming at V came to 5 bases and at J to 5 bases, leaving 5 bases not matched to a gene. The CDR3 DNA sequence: TGCGCCAGCAGATGGGACAGGGTCCACGAGCAGTACTTC. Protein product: CASRWDRVHEQYF.

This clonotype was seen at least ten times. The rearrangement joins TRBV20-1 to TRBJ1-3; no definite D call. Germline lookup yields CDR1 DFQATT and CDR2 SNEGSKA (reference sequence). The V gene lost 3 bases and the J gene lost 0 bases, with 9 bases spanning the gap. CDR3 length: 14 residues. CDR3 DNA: TGCAGTGCTAGGACGGCAGGCTCTGGAAACACCATATATTTT. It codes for CSARTAGSGNTIYF.

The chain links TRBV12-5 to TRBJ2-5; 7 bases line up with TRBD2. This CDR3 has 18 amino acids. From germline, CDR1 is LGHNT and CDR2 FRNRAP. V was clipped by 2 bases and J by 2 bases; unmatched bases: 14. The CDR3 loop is CASGLTQSGEGIQETQYF. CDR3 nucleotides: TGTGCTAGTGGTTTGACCCAATCGGGGGAGGGGATTCAAGAGACCCAGTACTTC.

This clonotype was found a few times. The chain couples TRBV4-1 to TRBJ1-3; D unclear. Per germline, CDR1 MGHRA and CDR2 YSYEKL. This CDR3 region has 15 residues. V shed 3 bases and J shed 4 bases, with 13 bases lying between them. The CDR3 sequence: CASSQGRAGGNTIYF. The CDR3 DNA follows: TGCGCCAGCAGCCAGGGCCGGGCCGGAGGAAACACCATATATTTT.

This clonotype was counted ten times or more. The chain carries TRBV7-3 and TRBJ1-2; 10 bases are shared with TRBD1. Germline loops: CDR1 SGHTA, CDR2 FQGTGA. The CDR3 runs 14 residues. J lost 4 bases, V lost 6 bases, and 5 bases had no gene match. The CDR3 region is CASSGGQGSYGYTF. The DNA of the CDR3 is TGTGCCAGCAGTGGGGGACAGGGGAGCTATGGCTACACCTTC.

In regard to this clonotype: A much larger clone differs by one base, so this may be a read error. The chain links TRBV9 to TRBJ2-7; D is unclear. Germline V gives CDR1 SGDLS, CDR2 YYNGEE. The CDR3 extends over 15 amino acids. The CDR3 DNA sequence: TGTGCCAGCAGTCCCTTAGACGGGTCCTACTACGAGCACTACTTC. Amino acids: CASSPLDGSYYEHYF.

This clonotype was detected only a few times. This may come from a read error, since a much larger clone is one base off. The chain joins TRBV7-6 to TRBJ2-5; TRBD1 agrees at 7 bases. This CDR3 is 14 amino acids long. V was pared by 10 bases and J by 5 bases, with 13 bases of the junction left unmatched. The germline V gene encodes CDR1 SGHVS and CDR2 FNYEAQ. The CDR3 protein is CATTQGTARETQYF. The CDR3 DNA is TGTGCCACCACCCAAGGGACAGCCAGGGAGACCCAGTACTTC. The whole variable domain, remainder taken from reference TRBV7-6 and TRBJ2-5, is GAGVSQSPRYKVTKRGQDVALRCDPISGHVSLYWYRQALGQGPEFLTYFNYEAQQDKSGLPNDRFSAERPEGSISTLTIQRTEQRDSAMYRCATTQGTARETQYFGPGTRLLVL.

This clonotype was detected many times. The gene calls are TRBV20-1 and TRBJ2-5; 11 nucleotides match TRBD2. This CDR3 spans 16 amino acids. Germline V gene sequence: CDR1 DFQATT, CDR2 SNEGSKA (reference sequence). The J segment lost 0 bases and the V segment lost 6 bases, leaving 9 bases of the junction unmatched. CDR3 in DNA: TGCAGTGCAACCGGGACTAGCGGACAATACCAAGAGACCCAGTACTTC. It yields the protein CSATGTSGQYQETQYF.

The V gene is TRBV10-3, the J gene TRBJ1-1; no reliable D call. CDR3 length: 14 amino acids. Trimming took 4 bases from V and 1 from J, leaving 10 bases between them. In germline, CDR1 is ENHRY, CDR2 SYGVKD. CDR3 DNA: TGTGCCATCAGTGCTGGGTCGTGGAACACTGAAGCTTTCTTT. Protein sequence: CAISAGSWNTEAFF.

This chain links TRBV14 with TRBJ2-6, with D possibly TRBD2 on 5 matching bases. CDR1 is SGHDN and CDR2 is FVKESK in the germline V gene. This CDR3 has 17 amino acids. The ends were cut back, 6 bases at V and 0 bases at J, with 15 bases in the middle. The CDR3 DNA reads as TGTGCCAGCAGGCCCTCCGGACTGAGCTCTGGGGCCAACGTCCTGACTTTC. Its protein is CASRPSGLSSGANVLTF.

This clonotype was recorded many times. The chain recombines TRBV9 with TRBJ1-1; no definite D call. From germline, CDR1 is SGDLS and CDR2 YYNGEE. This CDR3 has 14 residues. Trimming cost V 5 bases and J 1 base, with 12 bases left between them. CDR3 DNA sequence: TGTGCCAGCAGTTATGGGGTGGGGAACACTGAAGCTTTCTTT. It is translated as CASSYGVGNTEAFF.

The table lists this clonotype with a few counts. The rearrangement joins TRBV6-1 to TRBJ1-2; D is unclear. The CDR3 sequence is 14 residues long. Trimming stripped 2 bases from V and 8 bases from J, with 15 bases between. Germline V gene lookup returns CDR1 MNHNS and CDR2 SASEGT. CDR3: CASSESGPRGGYTF. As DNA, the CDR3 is TGTGCCAGCAGTGAAAGCGGGCCCCGTGGGGGCTACACCTTC.

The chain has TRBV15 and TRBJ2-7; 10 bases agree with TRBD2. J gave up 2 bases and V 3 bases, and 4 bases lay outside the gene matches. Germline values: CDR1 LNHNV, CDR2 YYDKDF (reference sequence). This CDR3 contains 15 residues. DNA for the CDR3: TGTGCCACCAGCAGCTTAGCGGGAGGACCCTACGAGCAGTACTTC. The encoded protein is CATSSLAGGPYEQYF.

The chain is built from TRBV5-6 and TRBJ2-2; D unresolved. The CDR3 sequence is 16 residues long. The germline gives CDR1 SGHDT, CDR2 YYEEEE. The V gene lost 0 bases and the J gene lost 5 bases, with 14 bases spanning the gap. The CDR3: CASSLVGRQATGELFF. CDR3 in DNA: TGTGCCAGCAGCTTGGTTGGTCGGCAGGCTACCGGGGAGCTGTTTTTT.